This TCR beta chain stems from a study of blood T cell repertoires in COVID-19. About the study: Some COVID-19 samples were acute and others convalescent; all came from the United States, Italy and Spain. T cells, B-cell-depleted T cells, or PBMCs supplied cDNA or gDNA.

In this sample, this clone turned up once. Study processing details: Researchers report that nucleated cell counts were estimated from reference gene primer amplification. Using immunoSEQ multiplex PCR, the repertoire was profiled, and TCRdb retains in-frame clones only, with some absent. D and trimming were read from the DNA, whereas the V and J calls and clone size are those reported in that table. The table lists fewer than 65,000 clones, 75% to 90% of them singletons. Germline V gene data show CDR1 as SGHTA and CDR2 as FQGTGA. The V segment lost 4 bases and the J segment 4 bases; nucleotides outside the gene matches: 7. CDR3 length: 16 residues.

The sample consisted of peripheral blood. The V and J genes are TRBV7-3 and TRBJ2-1, with 10 bases that match TRBD2. The receptor comes from a man in his 60s with acute or convalescent COVID-19. The CDR3 nucleotides are TGTGCCAGCAGCTCCACTAGCGGGGTGGGTTACAATGAGCAGTTCTTC. Translation gives CASSSTSGVGYNEQFF.